The clone carrying this T cell receptor (beta chain) was seen more than once but under ten times. As yet, its antigen is unknown. Generated by immunoSEQ multiplex PCR, the TCRdb table keeps only in-frame clones and is missing some. Of under 40,000 clones listed, 65% to 80% were seen once; the top ten hold approximately 9.8%. This sample was taken from a study of OX40 agonist ivuxolimab in advanced cancers. About the research overall: Three patients, one with hepatocellular carcinoma and two with cutaneous melanoma, achieved partial responses. General study findings and limits: Blood T cells, both CD4+ and CD8+, expanded clonally by week 6 at 0.1 to 3.0 mg/kg. CD4+ T cells averaged fewer expanded clones than CD8+ T cells.

CDR1 and CDR2 (germline): SGHVS, FQNEAQ. This CDR3 has 14 amino acids. Trimming removed 10 bases from V and 10 bases from J, with 20 bases in between. The sequenced sample was CD4+ or CD8+ T cells sorted from blood, obtained in a trial of the OX40 agonist ivuxolimab. The chain joins TRBV7-8 to TRBJ1-6; D perhaps matches TRBD1 (6 bases). This TCR came from an adult with an advanced solid tumor such as melanoma, head and neck, liver or kidney cancer. The CDR3 DNA sequence: TGTGCCATCGGGGGGGGCGCGGGTGAATCACCCCTCCACTTT. Residues: CAIGGGAGESPLHF. Looking up the rest from reference TRBV7-8 and TRBJ1-6 gives the full variable domain: GAGVSQSPRYKVAKRGQDVALRCDPISGHVSLFWYQQALGQGPEFLTYFQNEAQLDKSGLPSDRFFAERPEGSVSTLKIQRTQQEDSAVYLCAIGGGAGESPLHFGNGTRLTVT.